This T cell receptor (beta chain) is drawn from a study of T cells after yellow fever vaccination (dated by TCRdb to between 2018 and 2020). As for the study more broadly: Libraries from fractions with low cell numbers were prepared with the SMART-Seq v4 Ultra Low Input RNA kit. Bulk TCR alpha and beta repertoires were sequenced longitudinally to track T-cell clones before and after primary and booster YFV17D yellow fever vaccination. Two healthy male donors made up the cohort, one aged 18 to 29 years and the other aged 30 to 40 years. Blood was drawn at multiple timepoints before and after primary and secondary immunization, with bulk PBMC replicates and cell subsets isolated.

TCR cDNA was synthesized by 5'RACE template switching, which introduced a universal primer site and unique molecular identifiers. Priming for cDNA synthesis came from both the TCR alpha and TCR beta constant segments. Libraries were amplified in two PCR steps, with sample barcodes and sequencing adapters added in the second step. Sequencing of the libraries was done on either Illumina HiSeq 2500 (2x100 bp) or NovaSeq (2x150 bp). Turning to the authors' computational methods: Demultiplexing of reads and collapsing into UMI consensus sequences were performed with MIGEC, and V(D)J alignment was carried out with MiXCR. Vaccine-responding clonotypes were defined with edgeR using replicate PBMC samples, requiring FDR below 0.01 and a log2 fold change above 5 up to day 15. CD4 or CD8 identity was assigned to each bulk clonotype according to whether the clonotype was present at higher abundance in the sequenced CD4 repertoire or the sequenced CD8 repertoire. The public reads were reprocessed in TCRdb via fastp at Q25 and MiXCR, keeping in-frame beta chains. Rows with one shared CDR3 protein collapse into an entry with the most common genes and DNA. Clone size and V and J calls follow TCRdb, not the original study. For this sample there are some 600,000 distinct CDR3 sequences; more than 9% appear just once. The ten top clones hold 14% to 15% of the sample.

This clonotype was observed a few times. There is no known antigen for this receptor. No quality values exist for individual bases; no much larger clone is one base distant. What the research found in general, with its limitations: Computational filtering was required because FACS-sorted repertoires could contain abundant contaminating clonotypes from the bulk population. Most clones expanded after primary vaccination were re-detected after the booster (almost 98% of CD4 and 88% of CD8), suggesting broad memory maintenance. The secondary T-cell response was found to be weaker but faster than the primary response, with a peak reached on day 5 rather than on day 15. The study included only a couple of donors, which limits how far the findings can be generalized. A small fraction of clonotypes showed up in both the CD4 and CD8 compartments, probably as a result of convergent recombination.

The CDR3, cysteine through phenylalanine, is 14 amino acids long. Of the read, only the CDR3 DNA is kept; its 42 bases are in frame from base 1. From a lookup of the germline V gene (reference sequence), CDR1 and CDR2 are SEHNR and FQNEAQ. V was cut back by 5 bases and J by 5 bases, leaving a gap of 16 bases between them. The treatment or condition label of this sample denotes: live attenuated yellow fever vaccine strain. At every blood-draw timepoint, two biological replicates of bulk PBMCs were collected. A standard Ficoll-Paque protocol was used to isolate PBMCs from peripheral blood. TriZol was used to extract RNA from bulk PBMCs, from CD4 and CD8 fractions, and from dextramer-positive and dextramer-negative fractions.

This sequence originates from a man aged 30 to 45 who received the YFV17D yellow fever vaccine. The chain was built from TRBV7-9 and TRBJ2-7, with no reliable assignment of the D segment. The source was PBMCs, collected on the day of the yellow fever booster vaccination. The encoded CDR3 is CASSLSHSPDEQYF. Read as DNA, the sequence is TGTGCCAGCAGCCTGAGTCATTCGCCCGACGAGCAGTACTTC.